A single sample gave rise to the 20 T cell receptor beta chains below, sequenced in a study of PD-L1 blockade in urothelial cancer. Assay: immunoSEQ multiplex PCR; the TCRdb copy retains only in-frame clones and omits some. Among about 88,000 clones listed, 90% to 95% were seen once. Sequencing was performed on PBMCs, taken around atezolizumab (anti-PD-L1) treatment. The receptors come from a man in his sixties with urothelial cancer.

The chain links TRBV19 to TRBJ2-7, with D possibly being TRBD2 (5 bases). The CDR3 consists of 13 residues. Looked up from germline, CDR1 is LNHDA and CDR2 is SQIVND (reference sequence). Trimming pared 3 bases from V and 4 bases from J, leaving 10 bases between. This CDR3 reads CASSISRGYEQYF. In DNA, the CDR3 is TGTGCCAGTAGTATTTCTCGGGGTTACGAGCAGTACTTC.

The table lists this clone with a count of one. V and J are TRBV19 and TRBJ2-7; TRBD2 matches at 12 bases. The germline V gene has CDR1 LNHDA and CDR2 SQIVND (reference sequence). CDR3 size: 16 residues. V shed 7 bases, J shed 2 bases, and the junction held 9 bases outside the gene matches. The CDR3 is CASTRLAGAPTYEQYF. The DNA for the CDR3 is TGTGCCAGTACAAGACTAGCGGGAGCCCCCACCTACGAGCAGTACTTC.

This chain connects TRBV13 to TRBJ2-7, with 8 bases matching TRBD1. J lost 3 bases, V lost 0 bases, and 7 bases had no gene match. This CDR3 spans 16 amino acids. CDR1 is PRHDT, CDR2 FYEKMQ, per germline (reference sequence). For the CDR3, the DNA is TGTGCCAGCAGCTTAGGGGACAGGGAATCAGTCTACGAGCAGTACTTC. This codes for CASSLGDRESVYEQYF. Together with reference TRBV13 and TRBJ2-7, the CDR3 gives the full variable domain: AAGVIQSPRHLIKEKRETATLKCYPIPRHDTVYWYQQGPGQDPQFLISFYEKMQSDKGSIPDRFSAQQFSDYHSELNMSSLELGDSALYFCASSLGDRESVYEQYFGPGTRLTVT.

The genes are TRBV15 and TRBJ2-2; D may be TRBD2 (6 bases). Germline values: CDR1 LNHNV, CDR2 YYDKDF (reference sequence). The CDR3 has 13 residues. With 3 bases removed from V and 6 bases from J, the gap between germline ends came to 8 bases. CDR3 residues: CATSRSGAGELFF. CDR3 sequence (DNA): TGTGCCACCAGCAGGTCGGGGGCCGGGGAGCTGTTTTTT.

This clone was seen a single time. This chain links TRBV5-6 with TRBJ1-1; TRBD1 matches 8 bases. The CDR3 loop spans 16 amino acids. Trimming took 4 bases from V and 1 from J; bases not matched to a gene: 9. The germline V gene encodes CDR1 SGHDT and CDR2 YYEEEE. CDR3 loop: CASSGQGASGNTEAFF. The CDR3 DNA reads as TGTGCCAGCAGCGGGCAGGGGGCATCAGGGAACACTGAAGCTTTCTTT.

The chain is built from TRBV4-1 and TRBJ2-2; a possible D gene is TRBD1 (5 bases). This CDR3 has 14 residues. V was pared by 6 bases and J by 2 bases, with 10 bases between. Germline V gene data show CDR1 as MGHRA and CDR2 as YSYEKL. The CDR3 reads CASRLTVNTGELFF. The DNA of the CDR3 is TGCGCCAGCAGGTTGACAGTTAACACCGGGGAGCTGTTTTTT.

The chain uses TRBV7-6 and TRBJ2-7, with no clear D. From germline, CDR1 is SGHVS and CDR2 FNYEAQ. The CDR3 sequence is 14 residues long. V was shortened by 6 bases and J by 2 bases, with 14 bases between the two germline ends. Here the CDR3 reads CASRSGKSPYEQYF. DNA of the CDR3: TGTGCCAGCAGATCAGGAAAGAGCCCCTACGAGCAGTACTTC.

V usage is TRBV4-3 and J usage is TRBJ1-2; D might be TRBD1 (5 bases). Germline CDR1 is LGHNA and CDR2 is YSLEER. Trimming cost V 1 base and J 8 bases, with 17 bases left between them. The CDR3 spans 15 residues. The CDR3: CASSQVSQGTAGYTF. In DNA form, the CDR3 reads TGCGCCAGCAGCCAAGTATCGCAGGGAACGGCCGGCTACACCTTC.

V is TRBV7-9 and J is TRBJ1-1; 7 positions match TRBD1. This CDR3 comprises 13 residues. Germline V gives CDR1 SEHNR, CDR2 FQNEAQ (reference sequence). With V trimmed by 6 bases and J by 3 bases, 4 bases remained unmatched. CDR3 region: CASSLTGDTEAFF. As DNA, the CDR3 is TGTGCCAGCAGTCTTACAGGGGACACTGAAGCTTTCTTT.

The chain uses TRBV6-1 and TRBJ1-1; D is unresolved. The V end lost 10 bases, the J end lost 7 bases, and 10 bases lay between the germline ends. The V gene's germline CDR1 is MNHNS and CDR2 SASEGT. This CDR3 is built from 10 residues. CDR3 DNA sequence: TGTGCCACCAACACGATTGAAGCTTTCTTT. It encodes CATNTIEAFF.

J is TRBJ2-3 and V is TRBV19; a possible D gene is TRBD2 (5 bases). This CDR3 has 15 residues. The V gene lost 5 bases and the J gene lost 0 bases, with 12 bases spanning the gap. The V gene's germline CDR1 is LNHDA and CDR2 SQIVND (reference sequence). The CDR3 coding sequence is TGTGCCAGTAGTGCCCGACCGGGGAGCACAGATACGCAGTATTTT. As protein: CASSARPGSTDTQYF.

V and J are TRBV5-4 and TRBJ2-7; unclear D gene. This CDR3 is built from 15 residues. The germline V and J ends were trimmed by 3 bases and 0 bases, with 13 bases remaining between them. Germline CDR1 SGHNT, CDR2 YYREEE (reference sequence). This chain's CDR3 is CASSYLPNPSYEQYF. DNA for the CDR3: TGTGCCAGCAGCTATCTACCAAACCCCTCCTACGAGCAGTACTTC.

This chain uses TRBV9 with TRBJ2-5; possibly TRBD2 for D (6 bases). Germline CDR1 SGDLS, CDR2 YYNGEE. V dropped 4 bases and J dropped 3 bases, with 19 bases sitting between them. The CDR3 runs to 16 residues. CDR3 amino acids: CASSPTPQRGEETQYF. CDR3 in DNA: TGTGCCAGCAGCCCAACCCCCCAGCGCGGGGAAGAGACCCAGTACTTC.

The J gene is TRBJ2-6, the V gene TRBV4-1; 7 nucleotides line up with TRBD1. This CDR3 spans 18 amino acids. From germline, CDR1 is MGHRA and CDR2 YSYEKL. Germline trimming cut 0 bases from V and 2 bases from J; bases unmatched to any gene: 7. The CDR3 region has the DNA TGCGCCAGCAGCCAAGAAGGGACAGCCAATACTGGGGCCAACGTCCTGACTTTC. As protein: CASSQEGTANTGANVLTF.

The chain combines TRBV5-1 with TRBJ2-7; 9 nucleotides match TRBD2. The CDR3 is 15 amino acids. V was clipped by 0 bases and J by 6 bases; unmatched bases: 7. From germline, CDR1 is SGHRS and CDR2 YFSETQ. The CDR3 bases are TGCGCCAGCAGCTTGGGGCGGGGGGGCCTTTCCGAGCAGTACTTC. Translated: CASSLGRGGLSEQYF.

The table lists this clone with a few counts. V usage is TRBV19 and J usage is TRBJ2-2; D is possibly TRBD1 (5 bases). This CDR3 contains 15 residues. V dropped 6 bases and J dropped 1 base, with 12 bases sitting between them. Germline V CDR1 and CDR2: LNHDA, SQIVND (reference sequence). The CDR3 DNA follows: TGTGCCAGTAGAAACTCCGACAGGAACACCGGGGAGCTGTTTTTT. Amino acids: CASRNSDRNTGELFF.

The chain carries TRBV5-1 and TRBJ2-5; perhaps TRBD1 as D (6 bases). The CDR3 totals 14 residues. Germline V gene data show CDR1 as SGHRS and CDR2 as YFSETQ. V lost 4 bases and J 5 bases, leaving 15 bases between the germline ends. DNA for the CDR3: TGCGCCAGCAGCGGGGCAGGGGTCAGGGAGACCCAGTACTTC. This translates into CASSGAGVRETQYF.

The chain is built from TRBV19 and TRBJ1-5; D remains unclear. CDR3 length: 16 residues. Trimming left V 5 bases short and J 5 bases short, with 19 bases between. In germline, CDR1 is LNHDA, CDR2 SQIVND (reference sequence). Here the CDR3 DNA reads TGTGCCAGTAGTTCGGGATTCCTTTTTACCGATCAGCCCCAGCATTTT. Translating gives CASSSGFLFTDQPQHF.

The rearrangement joins TRBV25-1 to TRBJ2-2; 9 nucleotides match TRBD1. Germline CDR1 MGHDK, CDR2 SYGVNS. The CDR3 sequence is 15 residues long. J was trimmed by 6 bases and V by 3 bases; bases with no gene match: 5. The CDR3: CASSENTGGPGELFF. CDR3 coding DNA: TGTGCCAGCAGTGAGAATACAGGGGGCCCCGGGGAGCTGTTTTTT.

The V gene is TRBV6-5, the J gene TRBJ2-5; TRBD2 is a possible D gene (5 bases). There are 12 residues in the CDR3. Trimming left V 2 bases short and J 5 bases short, with 6 bases between. Germline values: CDR1 MNHEY, CDR2 SVGAGI. The CDR3 nucleotides read TGTGCCAGCAGTTACCCGGGGGAGACCCAGTACTTC. Residues: CASSYPGETQYF.